This T cell receptor beta chain was sequenced during a study of identical twins. This clonotype was counted between two and nine times. TCRdb analysed the 5' RACE reads with MiXCR anew, one entry per CDR3 protein. The sample contains more than 350,000 distinct CDR3 sequences, about 9% of which appear only once. All donors comprised healthy Caucasians. The CDR3 contains 14 residues. V lost 5 bases and J lost 7; bases outside the gene matches: 6. CDR1 is SGHAT, CDR2 FQNNGV, per germline. J is TRBJ2-7 and V is TRBV11-2, with 12 bases that match TRBD1. The sample was naive T cells sorted from blood. This sequence originates from a woman in her 50s in good health. The CDR3 protein is CASSVGQGAWEQYV. DNA of the CDR3: TGTGCCAGCAGCGTGGGACAGGGGGCATGGGAGCAGTACGTC.